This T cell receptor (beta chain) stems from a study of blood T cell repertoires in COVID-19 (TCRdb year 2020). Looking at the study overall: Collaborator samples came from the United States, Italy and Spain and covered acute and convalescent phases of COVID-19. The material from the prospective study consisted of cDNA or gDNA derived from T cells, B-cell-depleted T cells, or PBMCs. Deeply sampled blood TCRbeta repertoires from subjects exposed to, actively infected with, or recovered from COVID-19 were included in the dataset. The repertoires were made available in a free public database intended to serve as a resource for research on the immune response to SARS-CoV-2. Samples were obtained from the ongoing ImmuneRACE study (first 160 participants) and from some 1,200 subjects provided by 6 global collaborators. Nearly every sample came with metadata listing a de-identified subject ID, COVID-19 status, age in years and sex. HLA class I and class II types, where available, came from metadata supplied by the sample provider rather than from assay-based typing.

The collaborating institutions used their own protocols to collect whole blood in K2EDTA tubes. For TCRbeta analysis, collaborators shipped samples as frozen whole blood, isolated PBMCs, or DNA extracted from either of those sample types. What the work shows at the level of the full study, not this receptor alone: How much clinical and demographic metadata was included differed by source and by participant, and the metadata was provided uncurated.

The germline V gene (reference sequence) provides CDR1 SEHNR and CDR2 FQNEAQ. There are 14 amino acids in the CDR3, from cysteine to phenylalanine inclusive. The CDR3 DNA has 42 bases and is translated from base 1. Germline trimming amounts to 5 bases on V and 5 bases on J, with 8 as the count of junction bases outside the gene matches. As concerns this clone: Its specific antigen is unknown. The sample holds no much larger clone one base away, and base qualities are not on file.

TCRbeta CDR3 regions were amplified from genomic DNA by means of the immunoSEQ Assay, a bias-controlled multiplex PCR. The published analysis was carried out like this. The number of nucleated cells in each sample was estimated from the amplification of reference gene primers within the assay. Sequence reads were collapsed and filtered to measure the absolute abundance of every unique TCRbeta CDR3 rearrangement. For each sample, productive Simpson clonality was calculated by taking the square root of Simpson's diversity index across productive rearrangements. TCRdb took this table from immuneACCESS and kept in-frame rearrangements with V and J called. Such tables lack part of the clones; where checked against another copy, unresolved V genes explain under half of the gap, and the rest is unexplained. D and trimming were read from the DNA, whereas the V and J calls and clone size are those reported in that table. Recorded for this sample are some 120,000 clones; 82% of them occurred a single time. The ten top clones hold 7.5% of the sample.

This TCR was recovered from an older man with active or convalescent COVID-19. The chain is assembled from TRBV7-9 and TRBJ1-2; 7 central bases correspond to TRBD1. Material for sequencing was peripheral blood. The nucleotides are TGTGCCAGCAGCCCCCGGGACAGAATATATGGCTACACCTTC. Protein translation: CASSPRDRIYGYTF.